This paragraph reports one T cell receptor (beta chain). The sample is drawn from a study of OX40 agonist ivuxolimab in advanced cancers. Repertoires were generated with immunoSEQ multiplex PCR, while TCRdb's copy carries only in-frame clones and drops some. The sample contains about 13,000 clones, 80% of which appear only once. The CDR3 is 12 residues long. V dropped 10 bases and J dropped 8 bases, with 14 bases sitting between them. The germline gives CDR1 MDHEN, CDR2 SYDVKM. This TCR came from an adult with an advanced solid tumor such as melanoma, head and neck, liver or kidney cancer. The sample consisted of CD4+ or CD8+ T cells sorted from blood, taken in a trial of the OX40 agonist ivuxolimab. The chain carries TRBV28 and TRBJ1-4, with D perhaps TRBD1 (6 bases). This CDR3 is CATVGGREKLFF. The CDR3 region has the DNA TGTGCCACCGTCGGGGGCCGAGAAAAACTGTTTTTT. Full variable domain (rest looked up from reference TRBV28 and TRBJ1-4): DVKVTQSSRYLVKRTGEKVFLECVQDMDHENMFWYRQDPGLGLRLIYFSYDVKMKEKGDIPEGYSVSREKKERFSLILESASTNQTSMYLCATVGGREKLFFGSGTQLSVL.